This T cell receptor (beta chain) was identified during a study of glioma-infiltrating T cells. For the study at large: Dexamethasone exposure before glioma surgery was limited to six or fewer days. Regarding the study as a whole: A blood CDR3 motif signature was depleted in highly divergent patients. Tissue-blood divergence was below expectation in non-neoplastic patients, above in gliomas.

As to this clonotype: The target antigen is unknown.

TCR alpha and beta CDR3 regions were amplified from RNA using iRepertoire nested multiplex PCR. Tissue mRNA or PBMC total RNA, 100-400 ng, went into one-step reverse transcription and amplification. A single record per CDR3 protein comes from TCRdb applying MiXCR to the multiplex PCR reads. Of around 350,000 distinct CDR3 sequences listed, more than 35% are singletons. The germline V gene encodes CDR1 SGHVT and CDR2 SQSDAQ. The germline V and J ends were trimmed by 0 bases and 10 bases, with 18 bases remaining between them. The CDR3 covers 16 residues. The rearrangement uses TRBV7-4 and TRBJ2-2; possibly TRBD1 for D (6 bases). The specimen was glioma tissue, nonneoplastic brain tissue, or PBMCs (not recorded which). The sequence was obtained from a human donor with low-grade glioma or glioblastoma, undergoing nonglioma brain surgery, or in good health (not recorded which). The CDR3 nucleotides are TGTGCCAGCAGCTTAGCGCGAAACAGGGCAGGCGCGGAGCTGTTTTTT. It yields the protein CASSLARNRAGAELFF. Supplemented by reference TRBV7-4 and TRBJ2-2, the full variable domain reads GAGVSQSPRYKVAKRGRDVALRCDSISGHVTLYWYRQTLGQGSEVLTYSQSDAQRDKSGRPSGRFSAERPERSVSTLKIQRTEQGDSAVYLCASSLARNRAGAELFFGEGSRLTVL.